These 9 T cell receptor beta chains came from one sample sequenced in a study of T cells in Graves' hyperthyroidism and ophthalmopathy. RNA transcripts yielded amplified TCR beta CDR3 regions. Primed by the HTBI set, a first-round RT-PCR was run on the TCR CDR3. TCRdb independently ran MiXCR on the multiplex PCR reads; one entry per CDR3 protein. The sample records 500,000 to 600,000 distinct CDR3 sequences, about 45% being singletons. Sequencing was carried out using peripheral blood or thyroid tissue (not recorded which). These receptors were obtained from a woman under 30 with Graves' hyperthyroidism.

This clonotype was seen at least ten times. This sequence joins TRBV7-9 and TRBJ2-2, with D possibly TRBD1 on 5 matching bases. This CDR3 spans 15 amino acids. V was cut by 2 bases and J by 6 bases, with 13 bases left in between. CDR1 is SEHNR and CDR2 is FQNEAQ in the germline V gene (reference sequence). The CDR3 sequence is CASSLRPQGPGELFF. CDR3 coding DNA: TGTGCCAGCAGCTTAAGGCCGCAGGGCCCCGGGGAGCTGTTTTTT.

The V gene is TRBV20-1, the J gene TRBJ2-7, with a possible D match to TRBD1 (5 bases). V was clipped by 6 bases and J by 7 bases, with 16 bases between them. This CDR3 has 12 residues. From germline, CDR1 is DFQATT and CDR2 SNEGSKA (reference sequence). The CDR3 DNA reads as TGCAGTGCAGATCTAGGGGCCAATGAGCAGTACTTC. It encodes CSADLGANEQYF.

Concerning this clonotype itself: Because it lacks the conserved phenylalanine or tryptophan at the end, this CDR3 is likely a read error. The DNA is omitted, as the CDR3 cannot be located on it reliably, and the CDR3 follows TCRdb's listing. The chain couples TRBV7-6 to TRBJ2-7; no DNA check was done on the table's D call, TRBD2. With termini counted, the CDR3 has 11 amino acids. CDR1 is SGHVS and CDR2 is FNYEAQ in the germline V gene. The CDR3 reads CASSLEAGVDT.

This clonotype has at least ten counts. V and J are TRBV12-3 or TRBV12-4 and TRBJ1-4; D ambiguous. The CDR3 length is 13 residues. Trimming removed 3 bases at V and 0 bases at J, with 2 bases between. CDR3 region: CASSLATNEKLFF. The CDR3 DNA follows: TGTGCCAGCAGTTTGGCAACTAATGAAAAACTGTTTTTT.

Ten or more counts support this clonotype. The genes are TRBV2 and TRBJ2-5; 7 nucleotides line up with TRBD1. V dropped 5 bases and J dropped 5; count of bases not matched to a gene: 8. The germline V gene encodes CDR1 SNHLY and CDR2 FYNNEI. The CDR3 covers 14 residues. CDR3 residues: CASSKYRGGETQYF. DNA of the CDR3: TGTGCCAGCAGTAAATACAGGGGCGGCGAGACCCAGTACTTC. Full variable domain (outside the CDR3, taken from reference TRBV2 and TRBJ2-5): EPEVTQTPSHQVTQMGQEVILRCVPISNHLYFYWYRQILGQKVEFLVSFYNNEISEKSEIFDDQFSVERPDGSNFTLKIRSTKLEDSAMYFCASSKYRGGETQYFGPGTRLLVL.

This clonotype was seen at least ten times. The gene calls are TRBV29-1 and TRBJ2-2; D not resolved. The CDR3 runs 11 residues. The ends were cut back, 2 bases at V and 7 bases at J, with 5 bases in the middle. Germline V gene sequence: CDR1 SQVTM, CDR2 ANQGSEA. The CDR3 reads CSVELVGELFF. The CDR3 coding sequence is TGCAGCGTTGAATTGGTCGGGGAGCTGTTTTTT.

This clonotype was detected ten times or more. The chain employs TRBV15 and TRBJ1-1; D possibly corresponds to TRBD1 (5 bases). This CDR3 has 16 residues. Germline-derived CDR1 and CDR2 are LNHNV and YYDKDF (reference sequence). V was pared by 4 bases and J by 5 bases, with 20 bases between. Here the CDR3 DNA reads TGTGCCACCAGCAACAGCGGCAGGGCGGGCAATACTGAAGCTTTCTTT. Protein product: CATSNSGRAGNTEAFF.

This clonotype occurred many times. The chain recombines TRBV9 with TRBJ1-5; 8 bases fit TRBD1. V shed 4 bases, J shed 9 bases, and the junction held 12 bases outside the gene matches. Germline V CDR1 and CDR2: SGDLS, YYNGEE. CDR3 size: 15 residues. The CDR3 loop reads CASSPTGDLFAPQHF. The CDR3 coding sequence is TGTGCCAGCAGCCCGACAGGGGACTTGTTCGCGCCCCAGCATTTT. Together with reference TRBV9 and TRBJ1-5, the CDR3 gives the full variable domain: DSGVTQTPKHLITATGQRVTLRCSPRSGDLSVYWYQQSLDQGLQFLIQYYNGEERAKGNILERFSAQQFPDLHSELNLSSLELGDSALYFCASSPTGDLFAPQHFGDGTRLSIL.

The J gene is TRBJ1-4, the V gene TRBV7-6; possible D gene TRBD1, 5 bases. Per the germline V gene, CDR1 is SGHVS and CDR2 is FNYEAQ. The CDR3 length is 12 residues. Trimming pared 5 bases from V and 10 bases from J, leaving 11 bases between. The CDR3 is CASSEGRGKLFF. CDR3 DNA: TGTGCCAGCAGCGAGGGACGGGGAAAACTGTTTTTT.